A single sample is the source of the 13 T cell receptor beta chains below, sequenced in a study of blood T cell repertoires in COVID-19. The repertoire was sequenced with immunoSEQ multiplex PCR; TCRdb's copy has only in-frame clones and lacks some. Here the sample spans tens of thousands of clones, 91% being singletons. Source material: peripheral blood. These receptors were obtained from a woman aged 45-65 years in a cohort sampled during active COVID-19.

V gene TRBV29-1 combines with J gene TRBJ2-7, with 10 bases lining up with TRBD2. Unmatched junction bases numbered 6, after V lost 6 bases and J lost 1 base. The length of the CDR3 is 14 residues. Germline CDR1 SQVTM, CDR2 ANQGSEA. CDR3 sequence: CSVASGGVSYEQYF. Written as DNA, the CDR3 is TGCAGCGTGGCGAGCGGGGGGGTTTCCTACGAGCAGTACTTC.

V is TRBV4-1 and J is TRBJ1-5; no definite D call. Trimming stripped 4 bases from V and 4 bases from J, with 8 bases between. CDR1 and CDR2 (germline): MGHRA, YSYEKL. This CDR3 contains 13 residues. The chain's CDR3 is CASSPHRNQPQHF. CDR3 sequence (DNA): TGCGCCAGCAGCCCCCACAGAAATCAGCCCCAGCATTTT.

The V and J genes are TRBV9 and TRBJ2-2; 10 bases match TRBD2. V was pared by 1 base and J by 6 bases, with 6 bases of the junction left unmatched. CDR3 length: 16 residues. Germline CDR1 reads SGDLS; CDR2 reads YYNGEE. The CDR3 DNA is TGTGCCAGCAGCGTAAAGCTAGCGGGAGAATCCGGGGAGCTGTTTTTT. Translating it yields CASSVKLAGESGELFF.

The chain recombines TRBV10-3 with TRBJ2-3; the match to TRBD2 covers 11 bases. The length of the CDR3 is 16 residues. Germline loops: CDR1 ENHRY, CDR2 SYGVKD. V was clipped by 5 bases and J by 2 bases; unmatched bases: 6. The DNA of the CDR3 is TGTGCCATCAGTCGCCTAGCGGGAGGTACCACAGATACGCAGTATTTT. Amino acid sequence: CAISRLAGGTTDTQYF.

This chain joins TRBV6-5 and TRBJ1-2; tentative D call: TRBD1 (6 bases). This CDR3 has 14 amino acids. Germline V CDR1 and CDR2: MNHEY, SVGAGI. The V and J ends lost 6 bases and 4 bases respectively, with 15 bases between them. This CDR3 reads CASRVGRDIYGYTF. DNA of the CDR3: TGTGCCAGCAGAGTAGGCCGGGACATCTATGGCTACACCTTC.

The count of this clone is one. The V and J genes are TRBV6-5 and TRBJ1-1; D is undetermined. Germline V gene sequence: CDR1 MNHEY, CDR2 SVGAGI. This CDR3 is built from 11 residues. Trimming cost V 5 bases and J 7 bases, with 8 bases left between them. The CDR3 here is CASSHHGEAFF. The DNA for the CDR3 is TGTGCCAGCAGTCATCACGGTGAAGCTTTCTTT.

The CDR3 loop reads CAISGQGAIYEQYF. The CDR3 region has the DNA TGTGCCATCAGCGGTCAGGGTGCCATCTACGAGCAGTACTTC. This chain links TRBV10-3 with TRBJ2-7; a weak D match, TRBD1 (5 bases). The CDR3 covers 14 residues. Germline loops: CDR1 ENHRY, CDR2 SYGVKD. The ends were cut back, 6 bases at V and 3 bases at J, with 15 bases in the middle.

The rearrangement links TRBV10-1 to TRBJ2-3, with D tentatively TRBD2 (5 bases). This CDR3 is 13 amino acids long. V dropped 2 bases and J dropped 5 bases, with 8 bases sitting between them. CDR1 WNHNN and CDR2 SYGVQD come from the germline V gene (reference sequence). The CDR3 nucleotides read TGCGCCAGCAGTGAGGGGAGCCGAGATACGCAGTATTTT. It specifies CASSEGSRDTQYF.

The gene calls are TRBV5-6 and TRBJ1-2; no definite D call. Trimming left V 4 bases short and J 0 bases short, with 19 bases between. The germline gives CDR1 SGHDT, CDR2 YYEEEE. CDR3 size: 17 residues. The CDR3 DNA reads as TGTGCCAGCAGCCCGGTTCTAAGCGGCTTTGCTAACTATGGCTACACCTTC. Translating gives CASSPVLSGFANYGYTF.

The table lists this clone with a few counts. The rearrangement joins TRBV28 to TRBJ1-6, with unresolved D. The CDR3 is 16 residues long. The V end lost 7 bases, the J end lost 0 bases, and 13 bases lay between the germline ends. The germline V gene encodes CDR1 MDHEN and CDR2 SYDVKM. The CDR3 nucleotides are TGTGCCAGCACCCGTCGGTGGAGCTCCTATAATTCACCCCTCCACTTT. Its translation: CASTRRWSSYNSPLHF.

V and J are TRBV6-5 and TRBJ2-5, with a possible D match to TRBD1 (6 bases). Germline V gene data show CDR1 as MNHEY and CDR2 as SVGAGI. CDR3 length: 15 residues. V lost 6 bases and J lost 4, with 18 bases in between. The CDR3 loop reads CASSWGTTRGETQYF. CDR3 nucleotides: TGTGCCAGCAGCTGGGGGACAACAAGGGGAGAGACCCAGTACTTC.

The rearrangement links TRBV29-1 to TRBJ1-2, with D perhaps TRBD1 (5 bases). This CDR3 has 14 residues. Germline CDR1 reads SQVTM; CDR2 reads ANQGSEA. V dropped 5 bases and J dropped 0 bases, with 13 bases sitting between them. CDR3 coding DNA: TGCAGCGTTCCCGCCCGGGGGTCTAACTATGGCTACACCTTC. The encoded protein is CSVPARGSNYGYTF.

This chain links TRBV3-1 (or the pseudogene TRBV3-2) with TRBJ1-3; D is undetermined. CDR3 length: 14 amino acids. Germline V gene sequence: CDR1 LGHDT, CDR2 YNNKEL (reference sequence). V was pared by 1 base and J by 2 bases, with 6 bases between. Written as DNA, the CDR3 is TGTGCCAGCAGCCAAGCCCTTGCTGGAAACACCATATATTTT. Its translation is CASSQALAGNTIYF.